The rows below give T cell receptor beta chains drawn from one sample of a study of blood T cell repertoires in COVID-19. Generated by immunoSEQ multiplex PCR, the TCRdb table keeps only in-frame clones and is missing some. In the table there are around 310,000 clones, more than 75% of which are singletons. The sequenced material came from peripheral blood. The receptors were gathered from a woman between 45 and 60 years old with active or convalescent COVID-19. The CDR3 runs from the conserved cysteine through the conserved F or W. Each record gives: clone size, J gene, D gene, V gene, CDR3 length, CDR3 DNA, CDR3 protein. D genes are given only for firm matches. Size values are once, few and many counts, or a class for expanded clones, and some rows have none.

clone size: NA; J gene: TRBJ1-1; D gene: TRBD1; V gene: TRBV29-1; CDR3 length: 12; CDR3 DNA: TGCAGCACAAGACAGGGGAGTACTGAAGCTTTCTTT; CDR3 protein: CSTRQGSTEAFF
clone size: NA; J gene: TRBJ2-7; D gene: TRBD2; V gene: TRBV7-2; CDR3 length: 15; CDR3 DNA: TGTGCCAGCAGCTTCTCCGCGGGGAGGGACTACGAGCAGTACTTC; CDR3 protein: CASSFSAGRDYEQYF
clone size: NA; J gene: TRBJ2-1; D gene: NA; V gene: TRBV4-3; CDR3 length: 17; CDR3 DNA: TGCGCCAGCAGCCGCAATAGACTACTAAACCGCTACAATGAGCAGTTCTTC; CDR3 protein: CASSRNRLLNRYNEQFF
clone size: few; J gene: TRBJ2-7; D gene: TRBD1; V gene: TRBV7-9; CDR3 length: 15; CDR3 DNA: TGTGCCAGCAGCTTAGGAGGACAGGGGGCACGAGAGCAGTACTTC; CDR3 protein: CASSLGGQGAREQYF
clone size: NA; J gene: TRBJ2-3; D gene: TRBD2; V gene: TRBV24-1; CDR3 length: 17; CDR3 DNA: TGTGCCACCAGTGACTCCAGACTAGCGGGGGACACAGATACGCAGTATTTT; CDR3 protein: CATSDSRLAGDTDTQYF
clone size: once; J gene: TRBJ2-7; D gene: TRBD1; V gene: TRBV29-1; CDR3 length: 14; CDR3 DNA: TGCAGCGTATCGCCCGGGACAGGGGGGTACGAGCAGTACTTC; CDR3 protein: CSVSPGTGGYEQYF
clone size: once; J gene: TRBJ2-5; D gene: NA; V gene: TRBV7-3; CDR3 length: 14; CDR3 DNA: TGTGCCAGCAGCTCTTCGGGGGTCGCGGAGACCCAGTACTTC; CDR3 protein: CASSSSGVAETQYF
clone size: NA; J gene: TRBJ1-3; D gene: NA; V gene: TRBV7-6; CDR3 length: 15; CDR3 DNA: TGTGCCAGCAGCTTAAGCCAGGGCCCTGGAAACACCATATATTTT; CDR3 protein: CASSLSQGPGNTIYF
clone size: once; J gene: TRBJ1-6; D gene: NA; V gene: TRBV27; CDR3 length: 15; CDR3 DNA: TGTGCCAGCAGGGTACAGGGTACGAGTAATTCACCCCTCCACTTT; CDR3 protein: CASRVQGTSNSPLHF
clone size: NA; J gene: TRBJ2-3; D gene: NA; V gene: TRBV7-2; CDR3 length: 14; CDR3 DNA: TGTGCCAGCAGTCGTTCTGTCGGGGGAGATACGCAGTATTTT; CDR3 protein: CASSRSVGGDTQYF
clone size: NA; J gene: TRBJ2-7; D gene: TRBD1; V gene: TRBV5-1; CDR3 length: 15; CDR3 DNA: TGCGCCAGCAGCTCCGGACAGGGCCTGTCCTACGAGCAGTACTTC; CDR3 protein: CASSSGQGLSYEQYF
clone size: NA; J gene: TRBJ2-1; D gene: NA; V gene: TRBV6-5; CDR3 length: 14; CDR3 DNA: TGTGCCAGCAGTTACAGGGACTCGAGGAATGAGCAGTTCTTC; CDR3 protein: CASSYRDSRNEQFF
clone size: NA; J gene: TRBJ2-7; D gene: NA; V gene: TRBV2; CDR3 length: 14; CDR3 DNA: TGTGCCAGCAGTGAGGACAGCAGAAAGGGCGAGCAGTACTTC; CDR3 protein: CASSEDSRKGEQYF
clone size: once; J gene: TRBJ1-5; D gene: NA; V gene: TRBV16; CDR3 length: 15; CDR3 DNA: TGTGCCAGCAGCCCGAGCAGGGTTAGCAATCAGCCCCAGCATTTT; CDR3 protein: CASSPSRVSNQPQHF
clone size: NA; J gene: TRBJ1-2; D gene: TRBD1; V gene: TRBV4-2; CDR3 length: 15; CDR3 DNA: TGTGCCAGCAGCCAAGTGGACAGGGGTGACTATGGCTACACCTTC; CDR3 protein: CASSQVDRGDYGYTF
clone size: NA; J gene: TRBJ2-4; D gene: NA; V gene: TRBV19; CDR3 length: 14; CDR3 DNA: TGTGCCAGTAGTATTTCAGGGGAGGGTTTCATTCAGTACTTC; CDR3 protein: CASSISGEGFIQYF
clone size: NA; J gene: TRBJ1-2; D gene: NA; V gene: TRBV2; CDR3 length: 13; CDR3 DNA: TGTGCCAGCGGGAGGGAGGGCGGCTATGGCTACACCTTC; CDR3 protein: CASGREGGYGYTF
clone size: few; J gene: TRBJ1-1; D gene: NA; V gene: TRBV7-2; CDR3 length: 13; CDR3 DNA: TGTGCCAGCAGCTCTATCACAGGGACTGAAGCTTTCTTT; CDR3 protein: CASSSITGTEAFF
clone size: many; J gene: TRBJ2-5; D gene: TRBD1; V gene: TRBV7-3; CDR3 length: 13; CDR3 DNA: TGTGCCAGCAGCCGGGACAGACAAGAGACCCAGTACTTC; CDR3 protein: CASSRDRQETQYF
clone size: NA; J gene: TRBJ1-4; D gene: NA; V gene: TRBV7-6; CDR3 length: 14; CDR3 DNA: TGTGCCAGCAGCTCGCAGGGGTCGGATGAAAAACTGTTTTTT; CDR3 protein: CASSSQGSDEKLFF
clone size: NA; J gene: TRBJ2-6; D gene: TRBD1; V gene: TRBV4-1; CDR3 length: 19; CDR3 DNA: TGCGCCAGCAGCCAAGATCCAGGGGGCGCTTCCTCTGGGGCCAACGTCCTGACTTTC; CDR3 protein: CASSQDPGGASSGANVLTF
clone size: NA; J gene: TRBJ2-1; D gene: TRBD1; V gene: TRBV19; CDR3 length: 14; CDR3 DNA: TGTGCCAGTAACCACGACAGGGGGCCAAATGAGCAGTTCTTC; CDR3 protein: CASNHDRGPNEQFF
clone size: few; J gene: TRBJ2-7; D gene: NA; V gene: TRBV3-1/TRBV3-2; CDR3 length: 15; CDR3 DNA: TGTGCCAGCAGCCAAGGCGACCACAGCTCCTACGAGCAGTACTTC; CDR3 protein: CASSQGDHSSYEQYF
clone size: few; J gene: TRBJ2-1; D gene: TRBD2; V gene: TRBV7-9; CDR3 length: 16; CDR3 DNA: TGTGCCAGCAGCTTAGCATCGGGACTAGGAATCAATGAGCAGTTCTTC; CDR3 protein: CASSLASGLGINEQFF
clone size: NA; J gene: TRBJ2-3; D gene: NA; V gene: TRBV5-5; CDR3 length: 14; CDR3 DNA: TGTGCCAGCAGCGTACCGGGACTCACAGATACGCAGTATTTT; CDR3 protein: CASSVPGLTDTQYF
clone size: NA; J gene: TRBJ1-4; D gene: TRBD1; V gene: TRBV15; CDR3 length: 17; CDR3 DNA: TGTGCCACCAGCAGAGGCTCCTCCGGGACAGGGGACGAAAAACTGTTTTTT; CDR3 protein: CATSRGSSGTGDEKLFF
clone size: NA; J gene: TRBJ2-1; D gene: NA; V gene: TRBV9; CDR3 length: 13; CDR3 DNA: TGTGCCAGCAGCGGCAGCTCCTACAATGAGCAGTTCTTC; CDR3 protein: CASSGSSYNEQFF
clone size: few; J gene: TRBJ1-4; D gene: TRBD1; V gene: TRBV7-3; CDR3 length: 15; CDR3 DNA: TGTGCCAGCAGCCCCGAGGGGGCAATTAATGAAAAACTGTTTTTT; CDR3 protein: CASSPEGAINEKLFF
clone size: NA; J gene: TRBJ2-1; D gene: NA; V gene: TRBV30; CDR3 length: 15; CDR3 DNA: TGTGCCTGGAGTGTACAGAGTTTAGGCTACAATGAGCAGTTCTTC; CDR3 protein: CAWSVQSLGYNEQFF
clone size: NA; J gene: TRBJ2-7; D gene: TRBD2; V gene: TRBV6-5; CDR3 length: 14; CDR3 DNA: TGTGCCAGCAGTTACGTAAGCGGGAGTTACGAGCAGTACTTC; CDR3 protein: CASSYVSGSYEQYF
clone size: NA; J gene: TRBJ2-2; D gene: NA; V gene: TRBV12-3/TRBV12-4; CDR3 length: 13; CDR3 DNA: TGTGCCAGCAGCTTAACAGACACCGGGGAGCTGTTTTTT; CDR3 protein: CASSLTDTGELFF
clone size: NA; J gene: TRBJ1-6; D gene: NA; V gene: TRBV30; CDR3 length: 15; CDR3 DNA: TGTGCCTGGAGTGGCAGGAGGACCTATAATTCACCCCTCCACTTT; CDR3 protein: CAWSGRRTYNSPLHF
clone size: once; J gene: TRBJ2-5; D gene: TRBD2; V gene: TRBV7-9; CDR3 length: 16; CDR3 DNA: TGTGCCAGCAGCTTAGGGCGGGAGCGGATTGGGGAGACCCAGTACTTC; CDR3 protein: CASSLGRERIGETQYF
clone size: NA; J gene: TRBJ2-1; D gene: TRBD2; V gene: TRBV9; CDR3 length: 15; CDR3 DNA: TGTGCCAGCAGCGTCACGACTAGCGCTTACAATGAGCAGTTCTTC; CDR3 protein: CASSVTTSAYNEQFF
clone size: NA; J gene: TRBJ1-5; D gene: TRBD1; V gene: TRBV30; CDR3 length: 13; CDR3 DNA: TGTGCCTGGAGCAACCAGGGGGTTCTAGCCCAGCATTTT; CDR3 protein: CAWSNQGVLAQHF
clone size: NA; J gene: TRBJ2-1; D gene: NA; V gene: TRBV28; CDR3 length: 15; CDR3 DNA: TGTGCCAGCAGTTTCACCGTTAGCGCGGGCAATGAGCAGTTCTTC; CDR3 protein: CASSFTVSAGNEQFF
clone size: NA; J gene: TRBJ2-7; D gene: TRBD2; V gene: TRBV7-2; CDR3 length: 17; CDR3 DNA: TGTGCCAGCAGCTTTGCGGGAAGACTAGCGGGGGCCAGGGAGCAGTACTTC; CDR3 protein: CASSFAGRLAGAREQYF
clone size: NA; J gene: TRBJ2-1; D gene: NA; V gene: TRBV6-1; CDR3 length: 14; CDR3 DNA: TGTGCCAGCAGTGAAGCGCTTTCATCGAGTGAGCAGTTCTTC; CDR3 protein: CASSEALSSSEQFF
clone size: few; J gene: TRBJ2-7; D gene: TRBD1; V gene: TRBV5-4; CDR3 length: 16; CDR3 DNA: TGTGCCAGCAGCTTGGGCGGGACAGGGGGAGCCTACGAGCAGTACTTC; CDR3 protein: CASSLGGTGGAYEQYF
clone size: NA; J gene: TRBJ1-5; D gene: NA; V gene: TRBV11-2; CDR3 length: 13; CDR3 DNA: TGTGCCAGCAGCCCCAGGGGAAATCAGCCCCAGCATTTT; CDR3 protein: CASSPRGNQPQHF
clone size: NA; J gene: TRBJ2-5; D gene: NA; V gene: TRBV19; CDR3 length: 16; CDR3 DNA: TGTGCCAGTGGTTCACGACGGGGTAATATCCAAGAGACCCAGTACTTC; CDR3 protein: CASGSRRGNIQETQYF
clone size: NA; J gene: TRBJ1-1; D gene: NA; V gene: TRBV7-9; CDR3 length: 12; CDR3 DNA: TGTGCCAGCAGCTTAGGCTTTAGTGAAGCTTTCTTT; CDR3 protein: CASSLGFSEAFF
clone size: NA; J gene: TRBJ2-1; D gene: TRBD2; V gene: TRBV28; CDR3 length: 17; CDR3 DNA: TGTGCCAGCAGTTTACCCCCGCCCATGGGGGGGGTGTACGAGCAGTTCTTC; CDR3 protein: CASSLPPPMGGVYEQFF
clone size: NA; J gene: TRBJ2-7; D gene: NA; V gene: TRBV27; CDR3 length: 13; CDR3 DNA: TGTGCCAGCAGTCTAGGATTCCCCCTCGAGCAGTACTTC; CDR3 protein: CASSLGFPLEQYF
clone size: NA; J gene: TRBJ1-3; D gene: NA; V gene: TRBV5-1; CDR3 length: 15; CDR3 DNA: TGCGCCAGCAGCTTGGCCTCGTCCTCTGGAAACACCATATATTTT; CDR3 protein: CASSLASSSGNTIYF
clone size: NA; J gene: TRBJ1-1; D gene: NA; V gene: TRBV6-5; CDR3 length: 11; CDR3 DNA: TGTGCCAGCAGCAGACATAGTGAAGCTTTCTTT; CDR3 protein: CASSRHSEAFF
clone size: NA; J gene: TRBJ2-5; D gene: NA; V gene: TRBV5-4; CDR3 length: 14; CDR3 DNA: TGTGCCAGCAGTTTCGGACTGGGCCAAGAGACCCAGTACTTC; CDR3 protein: CASSFGLGQETQYF
clone size: NA; J gene: TRBJ1-6; D gene: NA; V gene: TRBV27; CDR3 length: 13; CDR3 DNA: TGTGCCACTAAGTACAGGGAATCGGGACCCCTCCACTTT; CDR3 protein: CATKYRESGPLHF
clone size: NA; J gene: TRBJ2-7; D gene: NA; V gene: TRBV6-2/TRBV6-3; CDR3 length: 12; CDR3 DNA: TGTGCCAGCAGCTTGACAGCCTACGAGCAGTACTTC; CDR3 protein: CASSLTAYEQYF
clone size: NA; J gene: TRBJ2-7; D gene: NA; V gene: TRBV24-1; CDR3 length: 14; CDR3 DNA: TGTGCCACCAGTGACCCGGGAAGGACCTACGAGCAGTACTTC; CDR3 protein: CATSDPGRTYEQYF
clone size: NA; J gene: TRBJ1-1; D gene: NA; V gene: TRBV27; CDR3 length: 15; CDR3 DNA: TGTGCCAGCAGTTTAGCTCCGGGATCTAACACTGAAGCTTTCTTT; CDR3 protein: CASSLAPGSNTEAFF
clone size: NA; J gene: TRBJ1-5; D gene: NA; V gene: TRBV4-1; CDR3 length: 15; CDR3 DNA: TGCGCCAGCAGCCCAACCGGGGGATCAAATCAGCCCCAGCATTTT; CDR3 protein: CASSPTGGSNQPQHF
clone size: NA; J gene: TRBJ1-1; D gene: TRBD1; V gene: TRBV5-1; CDR3 length: 15; CDR3 DNA: TGCGCCAGCAGCCCGACGTGGACAGGGGGCACTGAAGCTTTCTTT; CDR3 protein: CASSPTWTGGTEAFF
clone size: NA; J gene: TRBJ2-5; D gene: TRBD1; V gene: TRBV27; CDR3 length: 15; CDR3 DNA: TGTGCCAGCAGTTGGGACAGGGGGCTTCCAGAGACCCAGTACTTC; CDR3 protein: CASSWDRGLPETQYF
clone size: NA; J gene: TRBJ2-3; D gene: NA; V gene: TRBV4-1; CDR3 length: 17; CDR3 DNA: TGCGCCAGCAGCCAAGGGAGATTGGGACTCGACACAGATACGCAGTATTTT; CDR3 protein: CASSQGRLGLDTDTQYF
clone size: NA; J gene: TRBJ2-7; D gene: NA; V gene: TRBV6-5; CDR3 length: 14; CDR3 DNA: TGTGCCAGCAGTTCCGCCGGGAGCGCCTACGAGCAGTACTTC; CDR3 protein: CASSSAGSAYEQYF
clone size: few; J gene: TRBJ1-1; D gene: NA; V gene: TRBV2; CDR3 length: 14; CDR3 DNA: TGTGCCAGCAGTGAAGCGAGAAAGGGGACTGAAGCTTTCTTT; CDR3 protein: CASSEARKGTEAFF